This T cell receptor beta chain is from a study of T cell responses to AZD1222 COVID-19 vaccine. Study observations and caveats: Elevations in Spike-specific TCR breadth and depth followed administration of two AZD1222 doses. Baseline seropositivity characterized only a handful of AZD1222 recipients.

Germline CDR1 MDHEN, CDR2 SYDVKM. This CDR3 has 16 residues. Trimming removed 2 bases from V and 9 bases from J; junction bases left unmatched: 10. Analyses pooled second doses at about 4 or about 12 weeks. This clone was seen more than once but under ten times. Antigen: not known. This table comes from immunoSEQ multiplex PCR, and its TCRdb copy is limited to in-frame clones, with some not included. The table lists around 96,000 clones, about 82% of them singletons, with 5.6% in the top ten. This clonotype was sampled from an adult who received the AZD1222 COVID-19 vaccine. The input for sequencing was peripheral blood, taken 28 days after the second AZD1222 dose. The chain uses TRBV28 and TRBJ2-7, with 13 bases aligning to TRBD2. CDR3 DNA sequence: TGTGCCAGCAGTTTAGGCGGACTAGCGGGAGAGTTCGGGCAGTACTTC. The encoded protein is CASSLGGLAGEFGQYF. The full variable domain, its missing parts supplied by reference TRBV28 and TRBJ2-7, is DVKVTQSSRYLVKRTGEKVFLECVQDMDHENMFWYRQDPGLGLRLIYFSYDVKMKEKGDIPEGYSVSREKKERFSLILESASTNQTSMYLCASSLGGLAGEFGQYFGPGTRLTVT.